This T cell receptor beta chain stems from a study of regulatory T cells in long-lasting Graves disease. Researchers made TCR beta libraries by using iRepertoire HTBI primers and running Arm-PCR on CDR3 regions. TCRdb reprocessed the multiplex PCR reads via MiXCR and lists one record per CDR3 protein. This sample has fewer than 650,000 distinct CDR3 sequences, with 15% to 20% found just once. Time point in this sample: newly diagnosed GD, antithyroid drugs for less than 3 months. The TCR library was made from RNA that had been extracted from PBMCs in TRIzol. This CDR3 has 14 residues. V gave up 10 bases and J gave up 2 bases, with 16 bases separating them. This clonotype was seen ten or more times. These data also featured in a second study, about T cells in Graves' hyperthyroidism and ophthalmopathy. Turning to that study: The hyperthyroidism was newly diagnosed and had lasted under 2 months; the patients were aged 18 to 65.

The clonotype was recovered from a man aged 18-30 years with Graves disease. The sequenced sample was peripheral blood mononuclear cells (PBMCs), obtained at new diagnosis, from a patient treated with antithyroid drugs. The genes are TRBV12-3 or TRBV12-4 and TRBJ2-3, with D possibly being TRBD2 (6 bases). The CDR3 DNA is TGTGCCACCGACGCGGGACGTAACACAGATACGCAGTATTTT. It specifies CATDAGRNTDTQYF.